The 19 T cell receptor beta chains listed next were all sequenced from one sample in a study of human T cells and chemical hapten exposure. Time point: pre-sensitization, week 0. Treatment defined: therapeutic diphenylcyclopropenone sensitization with weekly scalp DPC. A single record per CDR3 protein comes from TCRdb applying MiXCR to the RACE reads. The sample holds under 200,000 distinct CDR3 sequences, 30% seen once. This specimen consisted of whole blood, obtained in connection with sensitization to the hapten diphenylcyclopropenone (DPC). The receptors come from a woman under 40 with alopecia areata. Some clones in this sample may be carry-over from other donors' samples.

V and J are TRBV5-1 and TRBJ2-7; D is perhaps TRBD1 (5 bases). CDR1 and CDR2 from the germline V gene are SGHRS and YFSETQ. V gave up 0 bases and J gave up 7 bases, with 17 bases separating them. CDR3 size: 15 residues. The CDR3 reads CASSLGVGITGEQYF. As DNA, the CDR3 is TGCGCCAGCAGCTTGGGGGTAGGGATTACAGGAGAGCAGTACTTC. The full variable domain, completed using reference TRBV5-1 and TRBJ2-7, is KAGVTQTPRYLIKTRGQQVTLSCSPISGHRSVSWYQQTPGQGLQFLFEYFSETQRNKGNFPGRFSGRQFSNSRSEMNVSTLELGDSALYLCASSLGVGITGEQYFGPGTRLTVT.

The genes are TRBV20-1 and TRBJ2-7; 7 nucleotides line up with TRBD2. Germline CDR1 is DFQATT and CDR2 is SNEGSKA (reference sequence). The CDR3 extends over 12 amino acids. J gave up 2 bases and V 3 bases, and 1 base lay outside the gene matches. The CDR3 DNA sequence: TGCAGTGCTAGCGGACTAGCCTACGAGCAGTACTTC. Its protein product is CSASGLAYEQYF.

The CDR3 here is CSVLLGGTGGLQPQHF. CDR3 DNA sequence: TGCAGCGTCCTCCTTGGGGGGACAGGGGGCCTTCAGCCCCAGCATTTT. This chain joins TRBV29-1 and TRBJ1-5, with 12 bases matching TRBD1. The CDR3 sequence is 16 residues long. V shed 6 bases and J 6 bases; nucleotides not matched to a gene: 12. Germline CDR1 and CDR2: SQVTM and ANQGSEA.

The genes are TRBV4-2 and TRBJ2-1; 7 nucleotides agree with TRBD2. In germline, CDR1 is LGHNA, CDR2 YNFKEQ. V was clipped by 4 bases and J by 4 bases; unmatched bases: 13. The CDR3 covers 17 residues. For the CDR3, the DNA is TGTGCCAGCAGCCCCAACCTTAACCCAGCGGGGTACAATGAGCAGTTCTTC. The encoded protein is CASSPNLNPAGYNEQFF.

This rearrangement joins TRBV6-5 to TRBJ2-7, with 7 bases identical to TRBD1. The V and J ends lost 2 bases and 3 bases, in that order; junction bases with no gene match: 4. The CDR3 has 14 residues. Germline CDR1 MNHEY, CDR2 SVGAGI. CDR3 loop: CASSYGDRGYEQYF. The DNA for the CDR3 is TGTGCCAGCAGTTACGGGGACAGAGGCTACGAGCAGTACTTC.

The chain has TRBV24-1 and TRBJ2-3, with TRBD1 matching 8 bases. Germline V lookup: CDR1 KGHDR, CDR2 SFDVKD. The V and J ends lost 3 bases and 3 bases, in that order; junction bases with no gene match: 4. The CDR3 contains 15 residues. The CDR3 bases are TGTGCCACCAGTGATCCCAGACAGGGGACAGATACGCAGTATTTT. It translates to CATSDPRQGTDTQYF.

The gene calls are TRBV30 and TRBJ1-3; D not resolved. The CDR3 totals 11 residues. Looked up from germline, CDR1 is GTSNPN and CDR2 is SVGIG (reference sequence). V was shortened by 2 bases and J by 6 bases, with 5 bases between the two germline ends. The chain's CDR3 is CAWSLQNTIYF. For the CDR3, the DNA is TGTGCCTGGAGTCTCCAAAACACCATATATTTT.

This clonotype appeared a few times. J is TRBJ1-5 and V is TRBV27; the D is unclear. V lost 3 bases, J lost 4 bases, and 19 bases lay in between. The CDR3 length is 17 residues. From germline, CDR1 is MNHEY and CDR2 SMNVEV (reference sequence). CDR3 nucleotide sequence: TGTGCCAGCAGTTTGGGGATCAGTAAAACCCTGAATCAGCCCCAGCATTTT. Translating it yields CASSLGISKTLNQPQHF.

This clonotype was observed a few times. The junction departs from the called germline gene at one end, perhaps through a read error. The chain couples TRBV7-2 to TRBJ2-3; D is uncertain. This CDR3 region has 13 residues. CDR1 and CDR2 (germline): SGHTA, FQGNSA. The DNA of the CDR3 is TGTGCCAGCAGCTTAGAAAGGGCGACAATTATTCCCTTT. Translating gives CASSLERATIIPF.

This clonotype was observed a handful of times. The CDR3 nucleotides are TGTGCCAGCAGCTTAGAATTCAGGGTTGGCGCCGGGGAGCTGTTTTTT. Its protein is CASSLEFRVGAGELFF. This rearrangement joins TRBV7-2 to TRBJ2-2; D possibly corresponds to TRBD1 (5 bases). Trimming took off 1 base at V and 6 bases at J, with 15 bases between the two ends. Per the germline V gene, CDR1 is SGHTA and CDR2 is FQGNSA. This CDR3 region has 16 residues.

The chain links TRBV28 to TRBJ2-7; D remains ambiguous. Germline V gives CDR1 MDHEN, CDR2 SYDVKM. The CDR3 has 12 residues. The V end was cut by 6 bases, the J end by 7 bases, with 13 bases between. Here the CDR3 reads CASSLPPSEQYF. The CDR3 DNA is TGTGCCAGCAGCCTGCCCCCATCGGAGCAGTACTTC.

The chain links TRBV20-1 to TRBJ2-7, with TRBD1 matching over 8 bases. After removal of 3 bases from V and 2 bases from J, the junction contained 9 bases not matched to a gene. There are 15 residues in the CDR3. Germline lookup yields CDR1 DFQATT and CDR2 SNEGSKA (reference sequence). The CDR3, as DNA: TGCAGTGCTAGGGGACCCACAGGGGGACCCTACGAGCAGTACTTC. It encodes CSARGPTGGPYEQYF.

This chain links TRBV5-5 with TRBJ2-7; 7 bases map to TRBD1. There are 14 residues in the CDR3. V lost 4 bases, J lost 0 bases, and 4 bases stayed unmatched. Per germline, CDR1 SGHKS and CDR2 YYEKEE (reference sequence). CDR3 in DNA: TGTGCCAGCAGCGTGGGACAGACCTCCTACGAGCAGTACTTC. Amino acids: CASSVGQTSYEQYF.

The chain is built from TRBV7-8 and TRBJ2-7, with a possible D match to TRBD2 (5 bases). CDR1 and CDR2 (germline): SGHVS, FQNEAQ. The CDR3 length is 13 residues. V was pared by 3 bases and J by 3 bases, with 9 bases between. The CDR3: CASSFKRDYEQYF. The DNA for the CDR3 is TGTGCCAGCAGCTTTAAGAGGGACTACGAGCAGTACTTC.

This chain connects TRBV28 to TRBJ1-3; the D is unclear. CDR3 length: 12 amino acids. The V gene lost 6 bases and the J gene lost 0 bases, with 3 bases spanning the gap. Looked up from germline, CDR1 is MDHEN and CDR2 is SYDVKM. The CDR3 sequence: CASRDSGNTIYF. In nucleotides, the CDR3 is TGTGCCAGCAGGGACTCTGGAAACACCATATATTTT. Using reference TRBV28 and TRBJ1-3 for the parts outside the CDR3, the full variable domain is DVKVTQSSRYLVKRTGEKVFLECVQDMDHENMFWYRQDPGLGLRLIYFSYDVKMKEKGDIPEGYSVSREKKERFSLILESASTNQTSMYLCASRDSGNTIYFGEGSWLTVV.

In this sample, this clonotype turned up a few times. The rearrangement uses TRBV9 and TRBJ2-1; maybe TRBD1 (6 bases). V shed 4 bases and J shed 3 bases, with 17 bases lying between them. The V gene's germline CDR1 is SGDLS and CDR2 YYNGEE. This CDR3 has 16 amino acids. CDR3 loop: CASSQGRVPHYNEQFF. The CDR3 DNA reads TGTGCCAGCAGCCAGGGGAGAGTACCACACTACAATGAGCAGTTCTTC.

This clonotype was observed a few times. V usage is TRBV9 and J usage is TRBJ1-1, with D perhaps TRBD1 (5 bases). Germline V gene sequence: CDR1 SGDLS, CDR2 YYNGEE. Trimming removed 3 bases at V and 1 base at J, with 7 bases between. The CDR3 has 13 residues. DNA of the CDR3: TGTGCCAGCAGCGCGGACACGAACACTGAAGCTTTCTTT. Its translation: CASSADTNTEAFF.

The chain recombines TRBV14 with TRBJ2-3; D uncertain. This CDR3 has 13 residues. Germline V CDR1 and CDR2: SGHDN, FVKESK. Trimming stripped 2 bases from V and 6 bases from J, with 9 bases between. CDR3 DNA: TGTGCCAGCAGCCAAAATTCAATGGATACGCAGTATTTT. Amino acids: CASSQNSMDTQYF.

The rearrangement joins TRBV2 to TRBJ2-1, with 7 bases aligning to TRBD1. With 6 bases clipped from V and 10 bases from J, the junction kept 9 bases outside the gene matches. The CDR3 is 13 residues long. The germline V gene encodes CDR1 SNHLY and CDR2 FYNNEI. The CDR3 DNA follows: TGTGCCAGCAGGGCGACAGGGCAGAGGGAGCAGTTCTTC. Its translation: CASRATGQREQFF.